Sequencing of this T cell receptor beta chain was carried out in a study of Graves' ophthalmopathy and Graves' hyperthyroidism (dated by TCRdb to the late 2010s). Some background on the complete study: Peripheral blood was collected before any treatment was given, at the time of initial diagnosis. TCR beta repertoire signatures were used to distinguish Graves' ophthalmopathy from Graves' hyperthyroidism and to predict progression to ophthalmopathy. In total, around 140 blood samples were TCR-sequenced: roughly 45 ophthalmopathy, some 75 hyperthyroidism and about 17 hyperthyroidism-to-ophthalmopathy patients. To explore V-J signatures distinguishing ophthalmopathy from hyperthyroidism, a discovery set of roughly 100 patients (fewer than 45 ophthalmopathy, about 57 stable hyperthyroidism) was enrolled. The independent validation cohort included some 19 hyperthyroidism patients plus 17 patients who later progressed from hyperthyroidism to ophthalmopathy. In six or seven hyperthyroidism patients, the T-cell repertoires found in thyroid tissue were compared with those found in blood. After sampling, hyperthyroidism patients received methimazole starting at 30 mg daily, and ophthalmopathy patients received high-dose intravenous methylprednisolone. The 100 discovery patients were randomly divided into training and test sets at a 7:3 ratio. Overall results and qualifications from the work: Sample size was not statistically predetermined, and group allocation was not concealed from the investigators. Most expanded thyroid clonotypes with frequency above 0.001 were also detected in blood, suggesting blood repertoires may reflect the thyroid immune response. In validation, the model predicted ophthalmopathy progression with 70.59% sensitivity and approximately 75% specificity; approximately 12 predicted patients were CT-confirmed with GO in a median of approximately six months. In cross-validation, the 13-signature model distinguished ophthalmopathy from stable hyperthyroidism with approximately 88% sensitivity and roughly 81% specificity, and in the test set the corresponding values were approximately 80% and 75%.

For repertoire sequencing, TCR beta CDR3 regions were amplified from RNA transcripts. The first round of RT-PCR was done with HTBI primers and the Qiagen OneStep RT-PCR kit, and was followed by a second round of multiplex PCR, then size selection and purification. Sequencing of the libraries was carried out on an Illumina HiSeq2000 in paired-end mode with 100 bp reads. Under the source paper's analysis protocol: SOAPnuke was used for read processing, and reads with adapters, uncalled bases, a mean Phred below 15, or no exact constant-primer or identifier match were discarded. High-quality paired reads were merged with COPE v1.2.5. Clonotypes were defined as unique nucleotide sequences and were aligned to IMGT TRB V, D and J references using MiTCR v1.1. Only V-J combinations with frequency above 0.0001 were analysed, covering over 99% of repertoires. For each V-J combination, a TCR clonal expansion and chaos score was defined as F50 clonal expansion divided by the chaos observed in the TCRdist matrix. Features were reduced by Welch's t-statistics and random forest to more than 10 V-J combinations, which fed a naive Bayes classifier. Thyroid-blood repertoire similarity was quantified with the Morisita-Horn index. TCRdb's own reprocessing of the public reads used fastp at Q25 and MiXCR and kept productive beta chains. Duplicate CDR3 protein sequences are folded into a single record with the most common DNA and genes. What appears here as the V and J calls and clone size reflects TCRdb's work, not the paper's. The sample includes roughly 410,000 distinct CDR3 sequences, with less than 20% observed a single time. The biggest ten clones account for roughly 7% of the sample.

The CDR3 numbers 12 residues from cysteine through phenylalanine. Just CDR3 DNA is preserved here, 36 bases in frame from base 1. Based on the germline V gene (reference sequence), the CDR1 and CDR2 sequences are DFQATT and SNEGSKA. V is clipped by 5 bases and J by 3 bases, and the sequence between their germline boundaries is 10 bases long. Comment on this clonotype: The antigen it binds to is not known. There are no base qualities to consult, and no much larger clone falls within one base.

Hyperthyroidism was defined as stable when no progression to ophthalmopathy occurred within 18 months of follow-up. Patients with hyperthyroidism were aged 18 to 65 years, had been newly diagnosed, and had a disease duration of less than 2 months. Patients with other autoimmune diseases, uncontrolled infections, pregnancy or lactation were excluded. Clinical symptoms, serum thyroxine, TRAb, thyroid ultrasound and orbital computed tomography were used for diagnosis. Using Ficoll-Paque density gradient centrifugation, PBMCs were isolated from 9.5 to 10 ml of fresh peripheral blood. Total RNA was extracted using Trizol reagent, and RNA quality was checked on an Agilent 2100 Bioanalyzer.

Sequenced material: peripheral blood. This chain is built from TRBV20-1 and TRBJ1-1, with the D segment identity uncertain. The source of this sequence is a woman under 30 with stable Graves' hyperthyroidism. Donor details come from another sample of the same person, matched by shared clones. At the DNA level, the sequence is TGCAGTGCTGAATTATTACACACTGAAGCTTTCTTT. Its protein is CSAELLHTEAFF.